One and the same sample provided the 17 T cell receptor beta chains below, sequenced in a study of PD-L1 blockade in urothelial cancer. Using immunoSEQ multiplex PCR, the repertoire was profiled, and TCRdb retains in-frame clones only, with some absent. The sample records approximately 36,000 clones, over 65% being singletons. Specified time point: peripheral blood 6 weeks after treatment start. The sequenced sample was PBMCs, obtained around atezolizumab (anti-PD-L1) treatment. The receptors were sampled from a man in his forties or fifties with urothelial cancer.

This clone is labeled as medium-sized. The gene calls are TRBV11-2 and TRBJ1-1; 9 positions match TRBD1. Germline V CDR1 and CDR2: SGHAT, FQNNGV. Germline trimming cut 5 bases from V and 10 bases from J; bases unmatched to any gene: 5. The CDR3 is 12 amino acids. Here the CDR3 DNA reads TGTGCCAGCAGCCTCGGGGGACAGGGAGCTTTCTTT. It encodes CASSLGGQGAFF.

The chain has TRBV7-9 and TRBJ2-6; unclear D gene. This CDR3 spans 16 amino acids. Germline V gene sequence: CDR1 SEHNR, CDR2 FQNEAQ (reference sequence). The V end was cut by 3 bases, the J end by 0 bases, with 9 bases between. The CDR3 loop is CASSFFVSSGANVLTF. The CDR3 nucleotides are TGTGCCAGCAGCTTCTTCGTCAGCTCTGGGGCCAACGTCCTGACTTTC. Filled out from reference TRBV7-9 and TRBJ2-6, the complete variable domain reads DTGVSQNPRHKITKRGQNVTFRCDPISEHNRLYWYRQTLGQGPEFLTYFQNEAQLEKSRLLSDRFSAERPKGSFSTLEIQRTEQGDSAMYLCASSFFVSSGANVLTFGAGSRLTVL.

The chain recombines TRBV5-1 with TRBJ1-1; 8 positions agree with TRBD1. V was clipped by 1 base and J by 6 bases; unmatched bases: 8. Germline assignment: CDR1 SGHRS and CDR2 YFSETQ. The CDR3 is made up of 15 amino acids. The CDR3 sequence is CASSLRQGIRSEAFF. In DNA, the CDR3 is TGCGCCAGCAGCTTGAGACAGGGGATTCGATCTGAAGCTTTCTTT.

The rearrangement links TRBV10-3 to TRBJ2-1, with TRBD1 identical over 10 bases. The CDR3 has 17 residues. Germline V gene data show CDR1 as ENHRY and CDR2 as SYGVKD. The V gene end was trimmed by 0 bases and the J gene end by 5 bases; junction bases not matched to a gene: 7. The CDR3 protein is CAISESIGQGVNNEQFF. The DNA of the CDR3 is TGTGCCATCAGTGAGTCGATAGGACAGGGGGTAAACAATGAGCAGTTCTTC.

This rearrangement joins TRBV28 to TRBJ2-4; possible D gene TRBD2, 5 bases. This CDR3 contains 12 residues. Between the trimmed V and J ends, which lost 10 bases and 4 bases, there was a span of 11 bases. Germline V gene lookup returns CDR1 MDHEN and CDR2 SYDVKM. The CDR3 protein is CATQPGKNIQYF. CDR3 DNA sequence: TGTGCCACCCAGCCGGGGAAAAACATTCAGTACTTC.

This clone has only one observation. CDR3 amino acids: CASSGGASGISYEQYF. CDR3 DNA sequence: TGTGCCAGCAGCGGGGGCGCTAGCGGGATCTCCTACGAGCAGTACTTC. The rearrangement uses TRBV11-2 and TRBJ2-7; 9 nucleotides agree with TRBD2. Trimming took 5 bases from V and 0 from J; bases not matched to a gene: 8. The CDR3 spans 16 residues. CDR1 SGHAT and CDR2 FQNNGV come from the germline V gene.

This chain connects TRBV10-3 to TRBJ2-2; D unclear. Germline CDR1 and CDR2: ENHRY and SYGVKD. The CDR3 is 15 residues long. V lost 4 bases to trimming and J lost 1 base, with 10 bases between them. The CDR3 nucleotides are TGTGCCATCAGTGCAACGATCGGGAACACCGGGGAGCTGTTTTTT. Translated, it gives CAISATIGNTGELFF.

The chain recombines TRBV9 with TRBJ2-1; TRBD2 aligns across 8 bases. J lost 6 bases, V lost 5 bases, and 1 base had no gene match. The CDR3 extends over 12 amino acids. Germline CDR1 SGDLS, CDR2 YYNGEE. DNA of the CDR3: TGTGCCAGCAGTCTAGCGGGCAATGAGCAGTTCTTC. Translated, it gives CASSLAGNEQFF. Looking up the rest from reference TRBV9 and TRBJ2-1 gives the full variable domain: DSGVTQTPKHLITATGQRVTLRCSPRSGDLSVYWYQQSLDQGLQFLIQYYNGEERAKGNILERFSAQQFPDLHSELNLSSLELGDSALYFCASSLAGNEQFFGPGTRLTVL.

The chain carries TRBV10-3 and TRBJ1-5; 9 nucleotides match TRBD1. Germline CDR1 is ENHRY and CDR2 is SYGVKD. V dropped 8 bases and J dropped 1; count of bases not matched to a gene: 6. This CDR3 contains 15 residues. In nucleotides, the CDR3 is TGTGCCATCGGCCCCGGACAGGGGAGCAATCAGCCCCAGCATTTT. This sequence encodes CAIGPGQGSNQPQHF.

The chain is built from TRBV19 and TRBJ1-1, with D perhaps TRBD1 (5 bases). CDR1 LNHDA and CDR2 SQIVND come from the germline V gene (reference sequence). The CDR3 extends over 13 amino acids. Trimming took 7 bases from V and 0 from J, leaving 9 bases between them. The CDR3 sequence is CASKGTMNTEAFF. The DNA of the CDR3 is TGTGCCAGTAAGGGGACTATGAACACTGAAGCTTTCTTT.

This chain links TRBV28 with TRBJ1-1; 9 bases match TRBD1. This CDR3 is 14 amino acids long. The germline V gene encodes CDR1 MDHEN and CDR2 SYDVKM. V was clipped by 5 bases and J by 1 base; unmatched bases: 2. This CDR3 is CASSVQGANTEAFF. CDR3 sequence (DNA): TGTGCCAGCAGTGTACAGGGGGCGAACACTGAAGCTTTCTTT. Supplemented by reference TRBV28 and TRBJ1-1, the full variable domain reads DVKVTQSSRYLVKRTGEKVFLECVQDMDHENMFWYRQDPGLGLRLIYFSYDVKMKEKGDIPEGYSVSREKKERFSLILESASTNQTSMYLCASSVQGANTEAFFGQGTRLTVV.

The gene calls are TRBV5-4 and TRBJ2-1; the match to TRBD2 covers 9 bases. Germline assignment: CDR1 SGHNT and CDR2 YYREEE (reference sequence). The V and J ends lost 2 bases and 0 bases, in that order; junction bases with no gene match: 15. The CDR3 length is 20 residues. DNA of the CDR3: TGTGCCAGCAGCTTAGGCCGAGGTAGCGGGGGCCTCAGCTCCTACAATGAGCAGTTCTTC. This gives the protein CASSLGRGSGGLSSYNEQFF. The full variable domain, in which reference TRBV5-4 and TRBJ2-1 provide the parts outside the CDR3, is ETGVTQSPTHLIKTRGQQVTLRCSSQSGHNTVSWYQQALGQGPQFIFQYYREEENGRGNFPPRFSGLQFPNYSSELNVNALELDDSALYLCASSLGRGSGGLSSYNEQFFGPGTRLTVL.

The chain couples TRBV6-5 to TRBJ2-1; 8 bases line up with TRBD2. The CDR3 loop spans 14 amino acids. V dropped 5 bases and J dropped 7; count of bases not matched to a gene: 7. CDR1 is MNHEY, CDR2 SVGAGI, per germline. CDR3 nucleotide sequence: TGTGCCAGCAGTCTACGAGCGGGAGTTAATGAGCAGTTCTTC. Its protein product is CASSLRAGVNEQFF.

The chain combines TRBV19 with TRBJ2-7, with 7 positions matching TRBD1. The V and J ends lost 5 bases and 4 bases, in that order; junction bases with no gene match: 8. The CDR3 extends over 14 amino acids. Germline-derived CDR1 and CDR2 are LNHDA and SQIVND (reference sequence). CDR3 sequence reads: CASSLTTGTYEQYF. The CDR3 DNA sequence: TGTGCCAGTAGTCTTACGACAGGGACGTACGAGCAGTACTTC.

The rearrangement uses TRBV9 and TRBJ1-1, with TRBD1 matching 7 bases. V was pared by 4 bases and J by 4 bases, with 10 bases of the junction left unmatched. This CDR3 contains 15 residues. CDR1 SGDLS and CDR2 YYNGEE come from the germline V gene. CDR3 coding DNA: TGTGCCAGCAGCTACGAAGGGGGCGCGGGCACTGAAGCTTTCTTT. Translation: CASSYEGGAGTEAFF.

The chain links TRBV11-1 to TRBJ1-2; 9 bases are a match to TRBD1. The CDR3 has 14 amino acids. Germline CDR1 is SGHAT and CDR2 is FQDESV (reference sequence). V was clipped by 4 bases and J by 8 bases; unmatched bases: 8. CDR3 in DNA: TGTGCCAGCAGCTCCCGGGACAGGGCATACGGCTACACCTTC. The encoded protein is CASSSRDRAYGYTF.

Turning to this clone: Different DNA sequences within this sample yield the same CDR3. V usage is TRBV2 and J usage is TRBJ1-1; 9 bases agree with TRBD1. Germline V lookup: CDR1 SNHLY, CDR2 FYNNEI. V was clipped by 6 bases and J by 5 bases; unmatched bases: 4. This CDR3 region has 13 residues. The CDR3 DNA sequence: TGTGCCAGCAGGGACAGGGGCGAGACTGAAGCTTTCTTT. Residues: CASRDRGETEAFF. The variable domain in full, with the rest retrieved from reference TRBV2 and TRBJ1-1, is EPEVTQTPSHQVTQMGQEVILRCVPISNHLYFYWYRQILGQKVEFLVSFYNNEISEKSEIFDDQFSVERPDGSNFTLKIRSTKLEDSAMYFCASRDRGETEAFFGQGTRLTVV.